The 23 T cell receptor beta chains presented below share a single source sample, sequenced in a study of blood T cell repertoires in COVID-19. The repertoire was sequenced with immunoSEQ multiplex PCR; TCRdb's copy has only in-frame clones and lacks some. The sample includes more than 200,000 clones, 70% to 90% of them seen just once. The material sequenced was peripheral blood. The receptors here all came from a man aged 18 to 30 with active or convalescent COVID-19.

In the case of this clone: The sample carries other DNA sequences with the same CDR3. This chain uses TRBV5-1 with TRBJ1-2; D remains ambiguous. The CDR3 loop spans 13 amino acids. V was pared by 0 bases and J by 1 base, with 4 bases between. Per germline, CDR1 SGHRS and CDR2 YFSETQ. CDR3 DNA sequence: TGCGCCAGCAGCTTGGCGGGTAACTATGGCTACACCTTC. Translating it yields CASSLAGNYGYTF. Together with reference TRBV5-1 and TRBJ1-2, the CDR3 gives the full variable domain: KAGVTQTPRYLIKTRGQQVTLSCSPISGHRSVSWYQQTPGQGLQFLFEYFSETQRNKGNFPGRFSGRQFSNSRSEMNVSTLELGDSALYLCASSLAGNYGYTFGSGTRLTVV.

The chain uses TRBV11-3 and TRBJ1-2, with 9 bases lining up with TRBD1. V trimming: 4 bases; J trimming: 8 bases; junction bases outside the gene matches: 17. Germline CDR1 is SGHNT and CDR2 is YENEEA. The CDR3 runs to 17 residues. CDR3 loop: CASSWAGTGSLPGGYTF. CDR3 sequence (DNA): TGTGCCAGCAGCTGGGCCGGGACAGGGTCCCTGCCGGGGGGCTACACCTTC. Filled out from reference TRBV11-3 and TRBJ1-2, the complete variable domain reads EAGVVQSPRYKIIEKKQPVAFWCNPISGHNTLYWYLQNLGQGPELLIRYENEEAVDDSQLPKDRFSAERLKGVDSTLKIQPAELGDSAVYLCASSWAGTGSLPGGYTFGSGTRLTVV.

This clone was recorded only once. V usage is TRBV6-1 and J usage is TRBJ2-2; TRBD2 is a possible D gene (6 bases). Germline V gives CDR1 MNHNS, CDR2 SASEGT. V gave up 2 bases and J gave up 6 bases, with 10 bases separating them. The CDR3 consists of 14 residues. CDR3 in DNA: TGTGCCAGCAGTGAACCGGGGAGGCCCGGGGAGCTGTTTTTT. Amino acids: CASSEPGRPGELFF.

The chain employs TRBV5-1 and TRBJ2-7, with D maybe TRBD2 (5 bases). This CDR3 is 13 amino acids long. V was trimmed by 2 bases and J by 5 bases, leaving 11 bases between them. From germline, CDR1 is SGHRS and CDR2 YFSETQ. The CDR3 sequence: CASSFGPEDEQYF. DNA of the CDR3: TGCGCCAGCAGCTTTGGCCCGGAGGACGAGCAGTACTTC.

The genes are TRBV3-1 (or the pseudogene TRBV3-2) and TRBJ1-1; D ambiguous. V lost 4 bases and J lost 4, with 16 bases in between. Germline CDR1 and CDR2: LGHDT and YNNKEL (reference sequence). This CDR3 spans 15 amino acids. DNA for the CDR3: TGTGCCAGCAGCCCCAAACGAGGGATCGGCACTGAAGCTTTCTTT. This codes for CASSPKRGIGTEAFF.

The V and J genes are TRBV6-6 and TRBJ1-1; 11 bases fit TRBD1. Trimming removed 5 bases from V and 4 bases from J; junction bases left unmatched: 21. The CDR3 length is 20 residues. Germline-derived CDR1 and CDR2 are MNHNY and SVGAGI (reference sequence). CDR3: CASSPPPGQGVRVTFTEAFF. Written as DNA, the CDR3 is TGTGCCAGCAGTCCCCCTCCGGGACAGGGGGTGAGGGTTACCTTCACTGAAGCTTTCTTT.

The chain has TRBV10-2 and TRBJ2-7, with D perhaps TRBD2 (6 bases). Germline V lookup: CDR1 WSHSY, CDR2 SAAADI. This CDR3 comprises 13 residues. Trimming removed 5 bases from V and 0 bases from J, with 8 bases in between. The CDR3 coding sequence is TGCGCCAGCAGTTTCGGGAGCTCCTACGAGCAGTACTTC. Protein: CASSFGSSYEQYF.

V and J are TRBV15 and TRBJ1-2; D may be TRBD1 (5 bases). Germline V gives CDR1 LNHNV, CDR2 YYDKDF (reference sequence). The CDR3 has 13 amino acids. V shed 0 bases and J shed 5 bases, with 7 bases lying between them. CDR3 sequence (DNA): TGTGCCACCAGCAGAGATCCAGGGTATGGCTACACCTTC. Protein product: CATSRDPGYGYTF.

The J gene is TRBJ2-6, the V gene TRBV23-1; TRBD2 might be the D (5 bases). TRBV23-1 is marked as an open reading frame, function uncertain. The CDR3 has 17 amino acids. Trimming removed 3 bases from V and 2 bases from J, with 14 bases in between. The CDR3 protein is CASSHVKTGTGANVLTF. In DNA form, the CDR3 reads TGCGCCAGCAGTCACGTTAAGACGGGGACTGGGGCCAACGTCCTGACTTTC.

This clone has just one count. The chain has TRBV30 and TRBJ1-2, with D hard to call. CDR1 and CDR2 (germline): GTSNPN, SVGIG (reference sequence). Trimming cost V 4 bases and J 10 bases, with 22 bases left between them. The CDR3 is made up of 14 amino acids. The CDR3 protein is CAWKEADIQDAYTF. DNA for the CDR3: TGTGCCTGGAAAGAAGCTGACATTCAAGACGCCTACACCTTC. Based on the CDR3 plus reference TRBV30 and TRBJ1-2, the full variable domain is SQTIHQWPATLVQPVGSPLSLECTVEGTSNPNLYWYRQAAGRGLQLLFYSVGIGQISSEVPQNLSASRPQDRQFILSSKKLLLSDSGFYLCAWKEADIQDAYTFGSGTRLTVV.

The chain carries TRBV7-3 and TRBJ2-1; D uncertain. Germline V gene data show CDR1 as SGHTA and CDR2 as FQGTGA. V gave up 1 base and J gave up 4 bases, with 5 bases separating them. CDR3 length: 13 residues. CDR3 bases: TGTGCCAGCAGCTTAAGGCCTTACAATGAGCAGTTCTTC. Translated: CASSLRPYNEQFF. Full variable domain (rest looked up from reference TRBV7-3 and TRBJ2-1): GAGVSQTPSNKVTEKGKYVELRCDPISGHTALYWYRQSLGQGPEFLIYFQGTGAADDSGLPNDRFFAVRPEGSVSTLKIQRTERGDSAVYLCASSLRPYNEQFFGPGTRLTVL.

This chain links TRBV5-1 with TRBJ1-1; D is undetermined. This CDR3 has 13 amino acids. Germline CDR1 is SGHRS and CDR2 is YFSETQ. Deletions cut 1 base from V and 4 bases from J, with 8 bases between. CDR3 coding DNA: TGCGCCAGCAGCTTGCCGGGGATCACTGAAGCTTTCTTT. Its translation is CASSLPGITEAFF.

The chain has TRBV30 and TRBJ1-4, with D possibly matching TRBD1 (6 bases). Deletions cut 8 bases from V and 6 bases from J, with 22 bases between. Germline V CDR1 and CDR2: GTSNPN, SVGIG (reference sequence). This CDR3 has 15 amino acids. The CDR3 sequence is CAHKLNPGADEKLFF. In DNA form, the CDR3 reads TGTGCCCATAAACTCAACCCAGGGGCTGATGAAAAACTGTTTTTT.

The chain carries TRBV18 and TRBJ1-1; TRBD1 agrees at 8 bases. Trimming removed 3 bases from V and 7 bases from J; junction bases left unmatched: 4. Germline CDR1 KGHSH, CDR2 LQKENI. There are 13 residues in the CDR3. The chain's CDR3 is CASSPSGGVEAFF. As DNA, the CDR3 is TGTGCCAGCTCACCCTCAGGGGGCGTTGAAGCTTTCTTT.

The chain has TRBV6-5 and TRBJ1-6, with D possibly being TRBD1 (6 bases). CDR3 length equals 13 residues. Germline lookup yields CDR1 MNHEY and CDR2 SVGAGI. Trimming pared 6 bases from V and 9 bases from J, leaving 12 bases between. CDR3 protein: CASRGGVSSPLHF. The CDR3 coding sequence is TGTGCCAGCAGAGGGGGGGTAAGTTCACCCCTCCACTTT.

This chain joins TRBV4-3 and TRBJ1-1, with a tentative D call TRBD1 (5 bases). Looked up from germline, CDR1 is LGHNA and CDR2 is YSLEER. This CDR3 region has 17 residues. V was cut by 4 bases and J by 2 bases, with 20 bases left in between. The CDR3 is CASSPSTGGARNTEAFF. Here the CDR3 DNA reads TGCGCCAGCAGCCCATCAACTGGCGGGGCCCGTAACACTGAAGCTTTCTTT.

This clone was recorded once. The V gene is TRBV6-5, the J gene TRBJ1-5; 7 nucleotides line up with TRBD1. Germline V CDR1 and CDR2: MNHEY, SVGAGI. The ends lost 5 bases at V and 4 bases at J; junction bases unmatched: 5. The CDR3 spans 14 residues. CDR3: CASSRQGWNQPQHF. The DNA for the CDR3 is TGTGCCAGCAGTCGACAGGGCTGGAATCAGCCCCAGCATTTT.

This chain uses TRBV19 with TRBJ1-1, with TRBD1 as a possible D gene (5 bases). V lost 5 bases, J lost 0 bases, and 19 bases lay in between. CDR3 length equals 17 residues. The germline gives CDR1 LNHDA, CDR2 SQIVND (reference sequence). The DNA of the CDR3 is TGTGCCAGTAGTCCAATAGGTCCTCAGGGTTTGAACACTGAAGCTTTCTTT. This codes for CASSPIGPQGLNTEAFF. The full variable domain, rest sourced from reference TRBV19 and TRBJ1-1, is DGGITQSPKYLFRKEGQNVTLSCEQNLNHDAMYWYRQDPGQGLRLIYYSQIVNDFQKGDIAEGYSVSREKKESFPLTVTSAQKNPTAFYLCASSPIGPQGLNTEAFFGQGTRLTVV.

A single count supports this clone. This chain uses TRBV27 with TRBJ2-3; D is possibly TRBD1 (6 bases). V was cut by 5 bases and J by 4 bases, with 16 bases left in between. CDR1 and CDR2 from the germline V gene are MNHEY and SMNVEV (reference sequence). The CDR3 extends over 15 amino acids. The CDR3 spells CASSIRGFAADTQYF. The CDR3 bases are TGTGCCAGCAGTATCAGGGGTTTTGCGGCAGATACGCAGTATTTT.

The rearrangement links TRBV9 to TRBJ2-1, with TRBD2 matching 8 bases. Germline V lookup: CDR1 SGDLS, CDR2 YYNGEE. The CDR3 has 15 residues. Trimming cost V 2 bases and J 8 bases; bases outside gene matches: 9. The CDR3 nucleotides read TGTGCCAGCAGCGTTTCGGGGCGGGAGGTCGATGAGCAGTTCTTC. It is translated as CASSVSGREVDEQFF.

The chain couples TRBV9 to TRBJ2-3; D is possibly TRBD2 (6 bases). Between the trimmed V and J ends, which lost 4 bases and 6 bases, there was a span of 9 bases. CDR1 is SGDLS and CDR2 is YYNGEE in the germline V gene. CDR3 size: 12 residues. The CDR3 DNA sequence: TGTGCCAGCAGCTCGGCGGGGGATACGCAGTATTTT. Encoded protein: CASSSAGDTQYF. Complete variable domain (other parts from reference TRBV9 and TRBJ2-3): DSGVTQTPKHLITATGQRVTLRCSPRSGDLSVYWYQQSLDQGLQFLIQYYNGEERAKGNILERFSAQQFPDLHSELNLSSLELGDSALYFCASSSAGDTQYFGPGTRLTVL.

The chain uses TRBV21-1 and TRBJ1-5. TRBV21-1 is described as a pseudogene. This CDR3 has 14 amino acids. The DNA of the CDR3 is TGTGCCAGCAGGGGAGGGCAGCCCAATCAGCCCCAGCATTTT. Translating gives CASRGGQPNQPQHF.

The V gene is TRBV28, the J gene TRBJ2-3; D is perhaps TRBD1 (6 bases). This CDR3 has 15 amino acids. Deletions cut 4 bases from V and 1 base from J, with 12 bases between. Germline CDR1 reads MDHEN; CDR2 reads SYDVKM. DNA of the CDR3: TGTGCCAGCAGTTCATTCCGGACAGGCACAGATACGCAGTATTTT. It translates to CASSSFRTGTDTQYF.